This TCR beta chain was observed in a study of OX40 agonist ivuxolimab in advanced cancers. Clones were sequenced by immunoSEQ multiplex PCR, and TCRdb holds only the in-frame ones, with some missing. The table has some 84,000 clones, about 91% seen once. Germline V gene lookup returns CDR1 SNHLY and CDR2 FYNNEI. This CDR3 is 14 amino acids long. The V end was cut by 6 bases, the J end by 7 bases, with 16 bases between. The clonotype originates from an adult with an advanced solid tumor such as melanoma, head and neck, liver or kidney cancer. Sequenced material: CD4+ or CD8+ T cells sorted from blood, taken in a trial of the OX40 agonist ivuxolimab. The V gene is TRBV2, the J gene TRBJ2-1; D is possibly TRBD1 (5 bases). This CDR3 reads CASRATAGNNEQFF. CDR3 DNA sequence: TGTGCCAGCAGAGCTACCGCAGGGAATAATGAGCAGTTCTTC.